This TCR beta chain comes out of a study of a mutant IDH1 vaccine in newly diagnosed glioma. About the study: The study held visit V12 at week 35 and visit V13 at week 47.

Sequencing used immunoSEQ multiplex PCR; TCRdb keeps in-frame clones, though not all of them. The table shows around 94,000 clones, with roughly 91% occurring only once. Time point defined: week 47, end of study. The content of each vaccine dose was 300 ug of mutant IDH1 20-mer peptide, and topical imiquimod accompanied it. On this clone: Its antigen is not identified.

This TCR derives from a woman between 45 and 60 years old with glioma. Material: PBMCs, obtained from a glioma patient whose treatment included an IDH1 peptide vaccine.

This CDR3 is CASSFFGSSPYNEQFF. As DNA, the CDR3 is TGCGCCAGCAGCTTCTTCGGCAGCTCGCCCTACAATGAGCAGTTCTTC. This sequence joins TRBV5-1 and TRBJ2-1; D call uncertain. The CDR3 consists of 16 residues. Per germline, CDR1 SGHRS and CDR2 YFSETQ. Trimming pared 2 bases from V and 2 bases from J, leaving 14 bases between.